Listed below are T cell receptor beta chains from one sample, sequenced in a study of OX40 agonist ivuxolimab in advanced cancers. TCRdb's table, derived via immunoSEQ multiplex PCR, lists solely in-frame clones and lacks some. The table records some 48,000 clones, 81% of them present only once. The sequencing used CD4+ or CD8+ T cells sorted from blood, collected in a trial of the OX40 agonist ivuxolimab. Receptors originate from an adult with an advanced solid tumor such as melanoma, head and neck, liver or kidney cancer. CDR3s include the opening cysteine and the closing phenylalanine or tryptophan. Fields, in order: D gene, J gene, clone size, V gene, CDR3 DNA, CDR3 protein. A D gene is named only where the DNA matches it firmly. Some rows mark clone size as missing; the rest say once, few, many or name a class of expanded clone.

d_call: NA
j_call: TRBJ2-7
clone_size: NA
v_call: TRBV5-4
cdr3_nt: TGTGCCAGCAGCTTGCGGCTCCAGGGCCGGACGCAGTACTTC
cdr3_aa: CASSLRLQGRTQYF

d_call: NA
j_call: TRBJ2-5
clone_size: NA
v_call: TRBV12-5
cdr3_nt: TGTGCTAGTGGTTGGGGAAACGGGGGCTTAGAGACCCAGTACTTC
cdr3_aa: CASGWGNGGLETQYF

d_call: NA
j_call: TRBJ1-5
clone_size: NA
v_call: TRBV9
cdr3_nt: TGTGCCAGCAGCCCCCGAGGGCAACAAAATCAGCCCCAGCATTTT
cdr3_aa: CASSPRGQQNQPQHF

d_call: NA
j_call: TRBJ1-5
clone_size: NA
v_call: TRBV6-6
cdr3_nt: TGTGCCAGCAGTGTTCAGGGAGTAGCAGCCCAGCATTTT
cdr3_aa: CASSVQGVAAQHF

d_call: TRBD2
j_call: TRBJ2-1
clone_size: NA
v_call: TRBV15
cdr3_nt: TGTGCCACCAGCAGAGGGCTAGCGGGAACCGCAAGCTCCTACAATGAGCAGTTCTTC
cdr3_aa: CATSRGLAGTASSYNEQFF

d_call: NA
j_call: TRBJ1-1
clone_size: NA
v_call: TRBV6-5
cdr3_nt: TGTGCCAGCGGGGGAGGATGGGGCTTGAACACTGAAGCTTTCTTT
cdr3_aa: CASGGGWGLNTEAFF

d_call: NA
j_call: TRBJ2-7
clone_size: NA
v_call: TRBV11-1
cdr3_nt: TGTGCCAGCAGCTTAGAAAGAGGTCCCTACGAGCAGTACTTC
cdr3_aa: CASSLERGPYEQYF

d_call: TRBD1
j_call: TRBJ1-1
clone_size: NA
v_call: TRBV28
cdr3_nt: TGTGCCAGCAGTTCGCCCTCCGGGACAGGCAACACTGAAGCTTTCTTT
cdr3_aa: CASSSPSGTGNTEAFF

d_call: NA
j_call: TRBJ1-3
clone_size: few
v_call: TRBV7-9
cdr3_nt: TGTGCCAGCAGCTTAGTGGAGACAGTAGTCTCTGGAAACACCATATATTTT
cdr3_aa: CASSLVETVVSGNTIYF

d_call: TRBD2
j_call: TRBJ2-1
clone_size: few
v_call: TRBV2
cdr3_nt: TGTGCCAGTCGCCAACTAGCGGGAATCAATGAGCAGTTCTTC
cdr3_aa: CASRQLAGINEQFF

d_call: TRBD1
j_call: TRBJ2-7
clone_size: NA
v_call: TRBV19
cdr3_nt: TGTGCCAGTAGTATTCTGGGACAGGGGGCTTCCTACGAGCAGTACTTC
cdr3_aa: CASSILGQGASYEQYF

d_call: NA
j_call: TRBJ2-1
clone_size: NA
v_call: TRBV27
cdr3_nt: TGTGCCAGCAGTTATCGGAGGGATGAGCAGTTCTTC
cdr3_aa: CASSYRRDEQFF

d_call: NA
j_call: TRBJ1-5
clone_size: NA
v_call: TRBV30
cdr3_nt: TGTGCCTGGAGTGTTGCCCCACACCAGCCCCAGCATTTT
cdr3_aa: CAWSVAPHQPQHF

d_call: TRBD2
j_call: TRBJ2-1
clone_size: NA
v_call: TRBV19
cdr3_nt: TGTGCCAGTAGTATTATCGTTGCTAGCGGGTCCTTGTCCTACAATGAGCAGTTCTTC
cdr3_aa: CASSIIVASGSLSYNEQFF

d_call: NA
j_call: TRBJ1-2
clone_size: NA
v_call: TRBV30
cdr3_nt: TGTGCCTGGAGTTTGTGGGGACGTGGCTACACCTTC
cdr3_aa: CAWSLWGRGYTF

d_call: NA
j_call: TRBJ2-1
clone_size: NA
v_call: TRBV27
cdr3_nt: TGTGCCAGCAGACAAAGGGGGGCATACAATGAGCAGTTCTTC
cdr3_aa: CASRQRGAYNEQFF

d_call: NA
j_call: TRBJ2-3
clone_size: NA
v_call: TRBV19
cdr3_nt: TGTGCCAGTAGTGTACGCGCCGGGACACTGGTGCCAGATACGCAGTATTTT
cdr3_aa: CASSVRAGTLVPDTQYF

d_call: TRBD1
j_call: TRBJ2-7
clone_size: NA
v_call: TRBV27
cdr3_nt: TGTGCCAGCAGGCTCTGGGAGGACAGGGGTGGCGAGCAGTACTTC
cdr3_aa: CASRLWEDRGGEQYF

d_call: TRBD2
j_call: TRBJ2-1
clone_size: NA
v_call: TRBV5-6
cdr3_nt: TGTGCCAGCACCGGGGCTAGCGGGAGGATCGGCGAGCAGTTCTTC
cdr3_aa: CASTGASGRIGEQFF

d_call: NA
j_call: TRBJ1-3
clone_size: NA
v_call: TRBV18
cdr3_nt: TGTGCCAGCTCACTAGACGGGAACACCATATATTTT
cdr3_aa: CASSLDGNTIYF

d_call: NA
j_call: TRBJ1-2
clone_size: NA
v_call: TRBV7-9
cdr3_nt: TGTGCCAGCAGCTTGCCGGGTGGCGGGTATGGCTACACCTTC
cdr3_aa: CASSLPGGGYGYTF

d_call: TRBD1
j_call: TRBJ1-5
clone_size: few
v_call: TRBV4-1
cdr3_nt: TGCGCCAGCAGCCAAATAAACAGGGGGCGCAGGGGCAATCAGCCCCAGCATTTT
cdr3_aa: CASSQINRGRRGNQPQHF

d_call: NA
j_call: TRBJ2-2
clone_size: NA
v_call: TRBV13
cdr3_nt: TGTGCCAGCAGCTTCGACGGGGAGCTGTTTTTT
cdr3_aa: CASSFDGELFF

d_call: NA
j_call: TRBJ1-1
clone_size: NA
v_call: TRBV6-5
cdr3_nt: TGTGCCAGCAGCCTAATCACAGGGAACACTGAAGCTTTCTTT
cdr3_aa: CASSLITGNTEAFF

d_call: NA
j_call: TRBJ2-1
clone_size: NA
v_call: TRBV14
cdr3_nt: TGTGCCAGCAGTCTCGAGGACTGGTACAATGAGCAGTTCTTC
cdr3_aa: CASSLEDWYNEQFF

d_call: TRBD1
j_call: TRBJ1-2
clone_size: NA
v_call: TRBV4-1
cdr3_nt: TGCGCCAGCAGCCAAAGCTCCCTACCGGGACAGAACTATGGCTACACCTTC
cdr3_aa: CASSQSSLPGQNYGYTF

d_call: NA
j_call: TRBJ2-3
clone_size: NA
v_call: TRBV7-9
cdr3_nt: TGTGCCAGCAGCCTAGGGGTACTCCGCACAGATACGCAGTATTTT
cdr3_aa: CASSLGVLRTDTQYF

d_call: NA
j_call: TRBJ1-4
clone_size: NA
v_call: TRBV7-2
cdr3_nt: TGTGCCAGCAGCTCCCTACGGGGGGGGGCTGAAAAACTGTTTTTT
cdr3_aa: CASSSLRGGAEKLFF

d_call: TRBD1
j_call: TRBJ1-1
clone_size: NA
v_call: TRBV11-2
cdr3_nt: TGTGCCAGCAGCTACGCACAGGGGCGGAACACTGAAGCTTTCTTT
cdr3_aa: CASSYAQGRNTEAFF

d_call: NA
j_call: TRBJ2-7
clone_size: NA
v_call: TRBV13
cdr3_nt: TGTGCCAGCAGCTTAAGGGACTCCTCGGACGAGCAGTACTTC
cdr3_aa: CASSLRDSSDEQYF

d_call: NA
j_call: TRBJ1-1
clone_size: NA
v_call: TRBV4-1
cdr3_nt: TGCGCCAGCAGCCAAGTCTCTCGGGGCAGCTTGAACACTGAAGCTTTCTTT
cdr3_aa: CASSQVSRGSLNTEAFF

d_call: TRBD2
j_call: TRBJ2-7
clone_size: NA
v_call: TRBV7-9
cdr3_nt: TGTGCCAGCAGCCAAACAGGGCCCAAACGGGGACTAGCGCGATACGAGCAGTACTTC
cdr3_aa: CASSQTGPKRGLARYEQYF